The rows below give T cell receptor beta chains drawn from one sample of a study of T cells after yellow fever vaccination. Using its own MiXCR run on the 5' RACE reads, TCRdb lists one record per CDR3 protein. Here the sample spans some 390,000 distinct CDR3 sequences, 18% being singletons. This specimen consisted of PBMCs, obtained before the yellow fever booster vaccination. All receptors come from a man between 18 and 35 years old who received the YFV17D yellow fever vaccine. Each CDR3 is given with its conserved first and last residue. The D gene is left open where the match is weak. Expanded clones are given a class, and other clones once, few, many or no size at all.

17,few,TRBV6-2/TRBV6-3,TRBJ2-6,.,TGTGCCAGCAGACCGGCAGGGTCGCTCTCTGGGGCCAACGTCCTGACTTTC,CASRPAGSLSGANVLTF
15,.,TRBV6-5,TRBJ2-5,.,TGTGCCAGCAGTTACGGTGCAGGGGACCAAGAGACCCAGTACTTC,CASSYGAGDQETQYF
15,.,TRBV6-5,TRBJ2-7,TRBD1,TGTGCCAGCAGTTACTCGACAGGGGGAAGTTCCGAGCAGTACTTC,CASSYSTGGSSEQYF
15,many,TRBV7-2,TRBJ1-6,TRBD1,TGTGCCAGCAGGGGTACCGGGACAGGGAGTTCACCCCTCCACTTT,CASRGTGTGSSPLHF
13,many,TRBV11-3,TRBJ2-1,TRBD1,TGTGCCAGCAGCCCCTGGACAGGGAATGAGCAGTTCTTC,CASSPWTGNEQFF
15,.,TRBV5-6,TRBJ2-1,.,TGTGCCAGCACCCTGGGGGGAACTCTGAACAATGAGCAGTTCTTC,CASTLGGTLNNEQFF
13,many,TRBV12-3/TRBV12-4,TRBJ2-5,TRBD2,TGTGCCAGCGGCGCGGGGGGCAGGGAGACCCAGTACTTC,CASGAGGRETQYF
12,.,TRBV27,TRBJ1-6,.,TGTGCCAGCAGTTTCCTCAATTCACCCCTCCACTTT,CASSFLNSPLHF
14,.,TRBV20-1,TRBJ2-1,.,TGCAGTGCTAGAGACGCGAGGTCCTACAATGAGCAGTTCTTC,CSARDARSYNEQFF
15,few,TRBV6-6,TRBJ2-1,TRBD2,TGTGCCAGCAGTTATGTTAGCGGGGGGGCCAATGAGCAGTTCTTC,CASSYVSGGANEQFF
14,.,TRBV7-2,TRBJ1-5,TRBD1,TGTGCCAGCAGCCCGAGGGCAGGGGGTCAGCCCCAGCATTTT,CASSPRAGGQPQHF
16,.,TRBV20-1,TRBJ2-2,TRBD2,TGCAGTGCTGGGGGGGAGAGGGTTCCGAACACCGGGGAGCTGTTTTTT,CSAGGERVPNTGELFF
13,.,TRBV29-1,TRBJ1-4,.,TGCAGCGCCACCAGGGTTTCGGATGAAAAACTGTTTTTT,CSATRVSDEKLFF
14,few,TRBV12-3/TRBV12-4,TRBJ1-1,TRBD1,TGTGCCAGCAGTCAACAGACAGGGGTGGCTGAAGCTTTCTTT,CASSQQTGVAEAFF
12,few,TRBV27,TRBJ1-5,.,TGTGCCAGCAACAATCCCAATCAGCCCCAGCATTTT,CASNNPNQPQHF
14,.,TRBV19,TRBJ1-6,.,TGTGCCAGTAGTGCCGGGACCTTGGGGTCACCCCTCCACTTT,CASSAGTLGSPLHF
15,.,TRBV5-1,TRBJ1-6,.,TGCGCCAGCAGCTTGGCCCCGGCCGGAGGTTCACCCCTCCACTTT,CASSLAPAGGSPLHF
15,few,TRBV6-5,TRBJ2-1,TRBD2,TGTGCCAGTAGGACCGGGGGGGGGATTTACAATGAGCAGTTCTTC,CASRTGGGIYNEQFF
15,few,TRBV6-1,TRBJ2-3,TRBD2,TGTGCCAGCAGTGAAGCGGCTAGCGGGACAGATACGCAGTATTTT,CASSEAASGTDTQYF
15,.,TRBV20-1,TRBJ2-7,.,TGCAGTGCTAAAAGTGGAGGGAACTGGGCCTACGAGCAGTACTTC,CSAKSGGNWAYEQYF
15,few,TRBV2,TRBJ1-2,.,TGTGCCAGCAGTGTTATTGGACAGATGATTTATGGCTACACCTTC,CASSVIGQMIYGYTF
14,many,TRBV15,TRBJ2-1,.,TGTGCCACCAGCGTGAGGGGCGCCTACAATGAGCAGTTCTTC,CATSVRGAYNEQFF
16,.,TRBV15,TRBJ1-1,.,TGTGCCACCAGCAGAGATCGGTACAGGGCAGCTGCTGAAGCTTTCTTT,CATSRDRYRAAAEAFF
12,.,TRBV24-1,TRBJ2-4,.,TGTGCCACCAGTGGAGGGTTTGACATTCAGTACTTC,CATSGGFDIQYF
14,many,TRBV5-1,TRBJ2-7,.,TGCGCCAGCAGCTTGGTTACAGATAGGGACGAGCAGTACTTC,CASSLVTDRDEQYF
13,few,TRBV4-1,TRBJ2-2,.,TGCGCCAGCAGCCAAGTTCCGGAGGGGGAGCTGTTTTTT,CASSQVPEGELFF
17,.,TRBV20-1,TRBJ1-3,.,TGCAGTGCTAGAGATCGACAGCCGAGATCTCCTGGAAACACCATATATTTT,CSARDRQPRSPGNTIYF
14,.,TRBV27,TRBJ1-5,.,TGTGCCAGCAGTTTTCAGGGTCCCAATCAGCCCCAGCATTTT,CASSFQGPNQPQHF
17,.,TRBV5-1,TRBJ2-1,TRBD2,TGCGCCAGCAGCTCTGGACTAGCGGGGGCCGTATACAATGAGCAGTTCTTC,CASSSGLAGAVYNEQFF
15,.,TRBV7-2,TRBJ2-5,.,TGTGCCAGCAGCTTAGAGGTCTGGGGCGCGAAGACCCAGTACTTC,CASSLEVWGAKTQYF
14,few,TRBV15,TRBJ2-2,TRBD1,TGTGCCACCAGCAGGACAGGGGAGGCCGGGGAGCTGTTTTTT,CATSRTGEAGELFF
14,.,TRBV7-2,TRBJ1-2,TRBD1,TGTGCCAGCAGCTTGGGACAGGGGGCTGGTGGCTACACCTTC,CASSLGQGAGGYTF